The rows below give T cell receptor beta chains drawn from one sample of a study of cytomegalovirus exposure and HLA in healthy donors. Some clones are missing from TCRdb's copy, which holds only in-frame ones; the method was immunoSEQ multiplex PCR. The sample yields about 61,000 clones, roughly 90% seen once. The sequenced sample was PBMCs. The receptor source for this set is a man aged 25-45 years in good health and CMV-seropositive. Each CDR3 is given with its conserved first and last residue. Each record gives: D gene, clone size, V gene, J gene, CDR3 protein, CDR3 DNA. A D gene is named only where the DNA matches it firmly. Clone size is given for some rows only: seen once, a few or many times, or a class if the clone is expanded.

d_gene: -
abundance: -
v_gene: TRBV7-9
j_gene: TRBJ2-7
CDR3aa: CASSLGAGADYEQYF
CDR3nt: TGTGCCAGCAGCTTAGGGGCAGGGGCGGACTACGAGCAGTACTTC

d_gene: TRBD2
abundance: -
v_gene: TRBV4-1
j_gene: TRBJ2-3
CDR3aa: CASSQTSGSTDTQYF
CDR3nt: TGCGCCAGCAGCCAAACTAGCGGAAGCACAGATACGCAGTATTTT

d_gene: TRBD1
abundance: -
v_gene: TRBV5-4
j_gene: TRBJ2-5
CDR3aa: CASSAGTGRQETQYF
CDR3nt: TGTGCCAGCAGCGCCGGGACAGGGAGACAAGAGACCCAGTACTTC

d_gene: TRBD2
abundance: -
v_gene: TRBV6-4
j_gene: TRBJ2-1
CDR3aa: CASSVAGDADEQFF
CDR3nt: TGTGCCAGCAGTGTAGCGGGAGATGCGGATGAGCAGTTCTTC

d_gene: TRBD2
abundance: -
v_gene: TRBV28
j_gene: TRBJ2-3
CDR3aa: CASSSLAGVGDTQYF
CDR3nt: TGTGCCAGCAGTAGCCTAGCGGGAGTAGGGGATACGCAGTATTTT

d_gene: TRBD2
abundance: once
v_gene: TRBV29-1
j_gene: TRBJ2-7
CDR3aa: CSVPTSPSGEQYF
CDR3nt: TGCAGCGTCCCGACTAGCCCCTCTGGCGAGCAGTACTTC

d_gene: TRBD2
abundance: -
v_gene: TRBV2
j_gene: TRBJ2-5
CDR3aa: CASTPTGTRAQETQYF
CDR3nt: TGTGCCAGCACCCCCACCGGGACTAGGGCCCAAGAGACCCAGTACTTC

d_gene: -
abundance: once
v_gene: TRBV7-6
j_gene: TRBJ2-1
CDR3aa: CASSLESSDNYNEQFF
CDR3nt: TGTGCCAGCAGCTTAGAATCTAGCGATAACTACAATGAGCAGTTCTTC

d_gene: TRBD2
abundance: -
v_gene: TRBV7-7
j_gene: TRBJ2-1
CDR3aa: CASSPGLAGRNEQFF
CDR3nt: TGTGCTAGCAGCCCCGGACTAGCGGGAAGGAATGAGCAGTTCTTC

d_gene: TRBD2
abundance: -
v_gene: TRBV7-3
j_gene: TRBJ2-2
CDR3aa: CASSLLAGGTSNTGELFF
CDR3nt: TGTGCCAGCAGCTTATTGGCGGGAGGCACCTCGAACACCGGGGAGCTGTTTTTT

d_gene: -
abundance: -
v_gene: TRBV21-1
j_gene: TRBJ2-1
CDR3aa: CASSKGTSGRNTYNEQFF
CDR3nt: TGTGCCAGCAGCAAGGGGACTAGCGGGAGGAATACCTACAATGAGCAGTTCTTC

d_gene: TRBD1
abundance: -
v_gene: TRBV5-1
j_gene: TRBJ2-5
CDR3aa: CASRAWTGVRETQYF
CDR3nt: TGCGCCAGCAGGGCCTGGACAGGGGTTAGAGAGACCCAGTACTTC

d_gene: -
abundance: -
v_gene: TRBV7-3
j_gene: TRBJ2-7
CDR3aa: CASSLMQGSYEQYF
CDR3nt: TGTGCCAGCAGCTTAATGCAGGGCTCCTACGAGCAGTACTTC

d_gene: TRBD2
abundance: -
v_gene: TRBV6-4
j_gene: TRBJ2-1
CDR3aa: CASSRTSGSIGEQFF
CDR3nt: TGTGCCAGCAGTAGGACTAGCGGGAGTATAGGCGAGCAGTTCTTC

d_gene: -
abundance: -
v_gene: TRBV30
j_gene: TRBJ2-3
CDR3aa: CAWRPAGRGVPDTQYF
CDR3nt: TGTGCCTGGAGGCCAGCGGGGAGGGGGGTCCCAGATACGCAGTATTTT

d_gene: -
abundance: -
v_gene: TRBV2
j_gene: TRBJ2-5
CDR3aa: CASTPDIQETQYF
CDR3nt: TGTGCCAGCACTCCAGACATCCAAGAGACCCAGTACTTC

d_gene: -
abundance: -
v_gene: TRBV5-8
j_gene: TRBJ2-7
CDR3aa: CASSYHRVLYEQYF
CDR3nt: TGTGCCAGCAGCTACCACAGAGTTCTCTACGAGCAGTACTTC

d_gene: -
abundance: -
v_gene: TRBV11-2
j_gene: TRBJ2-7
CDR3aa: CASSSDSGIRGEQYF
CDR3nt: TGTGCCAGCAGCTCTGATTCTGGGATCCGGGGTGAGCAGTACTTC

d_gene: -
abundance: once
v_gene: TRBV5-1
j_gene: TRBJ2-7
CDR3aa: CASSFTHGGSGEQYF
CDR3nt: TGCGCCAGCAGCTTCACTCACGGGGGAAGTGGCGAGCAGTACTTC

d_gene: -
abundance: once
v_gene: TRBV19
j_gene: TRBJ1-4
CDR3aa: CASSIDLEGEKLFF
CDR3nt: TGTGCCAGTAGTATAGATCTGGAGGGTGAAAAACTGTTTTTT

d_gene: -
abundance: -
v_gene: TRBV5-4
j_gene: TRBJ2-4
CDR3aa: CASSQRNSLAKNIQYF
CDR3nt: TGTGCCAGCAGCCAGCGGAACAGTCTAGCCAAAAACATTCAGTACTTC

d_gene: TRBD2
abundance: few
v_gene: TRBV28
j_gene: TRBJ2-7
CDR3aa: CASSSVGASGSGKQYF
CDR3nt: TGTGCCAGCAGTTCCGTAGGCGCTAGCGGGAGTGGTAAGCAGTACTTC

d_gene: -
abundance: -
v_gene: TRBV5-1
j_gene: TRBJ1-6
CDR3aa: CASSFTTNSPLHF
CDR3nt: TGCGCCAGCAGCTTTACAACGAATTCACCCCTCCACTTT

d_gene: TRBD2
abundance: -
v_gene: TRBV5-4
j_gene: TRBJ2-1
CDR3aa: CASSLAGLADEQFF
CDR3nt: TGTGCCAGCAGCTTGGCCGGACTAGCCGATGAGCAGTTCTTC

d_gene: -
abundance: -
v_gene: TRBV7-9
j_gene: TRBJ1-2
CDR3aa: CASSLGAREAGYTF
CDR3nt: TGTGCCAGCAGCTTAGGCGCCAGGGAAGCTGGCTACACCTTC

d_gene: TRBD2
abundance: -
v_gene: TRBV11-1
j_gene: TRBJ2-3
CDR3aa: CASSWTSGATDTQYF
CDR3nt: TGTGCCAGCAGCTGGACTAGCGGGGCCACAGATACGCAGTATTTT

d_gene: -
abundance: -
v_gene: TRBV28
j_gene: TRBJ2-1
CDR3aa: CASPPEPARRSYNEQFF
CDR3nt: TGTGCCAGCCCCCCTGAGCCGGCTAGGCGCTCCTACAATGAGCAGTTCTTC

d_gene: -
abundance: -
v_gene: TRBV30
j_gene: TRBJ2-7
CDR3aa: CAWSPLSGLYEQYF
CDR3nt: TGTGCCTGGAGTCCCCTCTCGGGACTCTACGAGCAGTACTTC

d_gene: -
abundance: -
v_gene: TRBV18
j_gene: TRBJ2-7
CDR3aa: CASSPTREVGEQYF
CDR3nt: TGTGCCAGCTCACCAACCAGGGAGGTCGGCGAGCAGTACTTC

d_gene: -
abundance: -
v_gene: TRBV28
j_gene: TRBJ1-5
CDR3aa: CASSSNRGGQPQHF
CDR3nt: TGTGCCAGCAGTTCGAATAGGGGTGGCCAGCCCCAGCATTTT

d_gene: -
abundance: -
v_gene: TRBV7-9
j_gene: TRBJ2-1
CDR3aa: CSSSPWGAEGVNEQFF
CDR3nt: TGTTCCAGCAGCCCGTGGGGTGCGGAGGGAGTAAATGAGCAGTTCTTC

d_gene: -
abundance: -
v_gene: TRBV6-4
j_gene: TRBJ1-1
CDR3aa: CASSDPFLRATNTEAFF
CDR3nt: TGTGCCAGCAGTGACCCCTTTTTGAGGGCCACGAACACTGAAGCTTTCTTT

d_gene: -
abundance: -
v_gene: TRBV6-5
j_gene: TRBJ1-2
CDR3aa: CASSYEQDYGYTF
CDR3nt: TGTGCCAGCAGTTACGAACAGGACTATGGCTACACCTTC

d_gene: TRBD2
abundance: -
v_gene: TRBV5-1
j_gene: TRBJ2-1
CDR3aa: CASSFGTSGRNEQFF
CDR3nt: TGCGCCAGCAGCTTCGGGACTAGCGGACGGAATGAGCAGTTCTTC

d_gene: TRBD2
abundance: -
v_gene: TRBV5-6
j_gene: TRBJ2-1
CDR3aa: CASSLASGRGNEQFF
CDR3nt: TGTGCCAGCAGCTTGGCCAGCGGGAGGGGAAATGAGCAGTTCTTC

d_gene: -
abundance: -
v_gene: TRBV7-2
j_gene: TRBJ2-3
CDR3aa: CASSSRGGFTDTQYF
CDR3nt: TGTGCCAGCAGCTCAAGGGGGGGTTTCACAGATACGCAGTATTTT

d_gene: -
abundance: -
v_gene: TRBV28
j_gene: TRBJ1-5
CDR3aa: CASSQKTETGGQPQHF
CDR3nt: TGTGCCAGCAGTCAGAAGACGGAGACAGGTGGTCAGCCCCAGCATTTT

d_gene: TRBD1
abundance: -
v_gene: TRBV19
j_gene: TRBJ2-6
CDR3aa: CASRRQGTGANVLTF
CDR3nt: TGTGCCAGTAGGCGACAGGGGACGGGGGCCAACGTCCTGACTTTC

d_gene: TRBD1
abundance: -
v_gene: TRBV30
j_gene: TRBJ1-5
CDR3aa: CACGEGQLNQPQHF
CDR3nt: TGTGCCTGCGGTGAGGGACAGTTAAATCAGCCCCAGCATTTT

d_gene: TRBD1
abundance: -
v_gene: TRBV27
j_gene: TRBJ1-2
CDR3aa: CASRVQGTGGSGYTF
CDR3nt: TGTGCCAGCAGGGTCCAGGGGACAGGGGGTTCTGGCTACACCTTC

d_gene: TRBD1
abundance: -
v_gene: TRBV25-1
j_gene: TRBJ2-7
CDR3aa: CASQTGTGAYEQYF
CDR3nt: TGTGCCAGCCAGACCGGGACAGGAGCCTACGAGCAGTACTTC

d_gene: -
abundance: few
v_gene: TRBV5-6
j_gene: TRBJ1-1
CDR3aa: CASSLVIGGENTEAFF
CDR3nt: TGTGCCAGCAGCTTGGTAATTGGCGGGGAGAACACTGAAGCTTTCTTT

d_gene: -
abundance: -
v_gene: TRBV7-9
j_gene: TRBJ1-1
CDR3aa: CASSFQSEAFF
CDR3nt: TGTGCCAGCAGCTTTCAATCTGAAGCTTTCTTT

d_gene: -
abundance: -
v_gene: TRBV4-3
j_gene: TRBJ2-1
CDR3aa: CASSQYGGSSVEQFF
CDR3nt: TGCGCCAGCAGCCAATATGGCGGTAGCTCTGTCGAGCAGTTCTTC

d_gene: -
abundance: -
v_gene: TRBV19
j_gene: TRBJ2-2
CDR3aa: CASSRAPNTGELFF
CDR3nt: TGTGCCAGTAGTAGGGCACCTAACACCGGGGAGCTGTTTTTT

d_gene: -
abundance: -
v_gene: TRBV12-5
j_gene: TRBJ2-5
CDR3aa: CASGPQGGLQETQYF
CDR3nt: TGTGCTAGTGGCCCCCAGGGAGGTCTGCAAGAGACCCAGTACTTC

d_gene: -
abundance: -
v_gene: TRBV27
j_gene: TRBJ2-7
CDR3aa: CASRRTGLRGAQYF
CDR3nt: TGTGCCAGCCGACGAACAGGGCTCCGAGGAGCGCAGTACTTC

d_gene: -
abundance: -
v_gene: TRBV7-2
j_gene: TRBJ1-5
CDR3aa: CASSLEGTLNQPQHF
CDR3nt: TGTGCCAGCAGCTTAGAAGGGACTCTTAATCAGCCCCAGCATTTT